This T cell receptor beta chain was identified in a study of neurological immune-mediated disorders. Broader study findings: Expansion of TCR clones was greatest in HTLV-1-associated myelopathy and smallest in multiple sclerosis, where it fell below that of healthy controls. When the repertoires were sorted by phylogenetic grouping, those of 18 of 34 multiple sclerosis patients ended up in one related-CDR3 cluster, a possible signature.

Unsorted libraries were prepared from 2 million PBMCs held at -80 C. Per the germline V gene, CDR1 is SGHRS and CDR2 is YFSETQ. This CDR3 is built from 16 residues. Losses at the gene ends were 0 bases for V and 1 base for J; bases not matched to a gene: 5. TCRdb reprocessed the 5' RACE reads with MiXCR, giving one entry per CDR3 protein. Of more than 45,000 distinct CDR3 sequences in the sample, about 3.5% were seen once. This clonotype came up many times. Its cognate antigen is unknown. Sequencing used PBMCs. The chain is built from TRBV5-1 and TRBJ2-7; 9 nucleotides agree with TRBD1. This sequence originates from a man younger than 40 with multiple sclerosis. The CDR3 DNA reads TGCGCCAGCAGCTTGGCCGTCGGGACAGGGTCCTACGAGCAGTACTTC. Protein: CASSLAVGTGSYEQYF.